Listed below are T cell receptor beta chains from one sample, sequenced in a study of cytomegalovirus exposure and HLA in healthy donors. Sequencing was performed with immunoSEQ multiplex PCR; in TCRdb, only in-frame clones are kept and a portion is missing. The table shows approximately 170,000 clones, with 68% occurring only once. The material sequenced was PBMCs. The receptors originated from a man aged 45-60 years in good health and CMV-seronegative. Each CDR3 is given without its conserved first and last residue. Clone size appears in some rows only: once, few, many, or a class for an expanded clone.

V gene	clone size	CDR3 protein
TRBV6-1	NA	ASSEVSGVDGYT
TRBV29-1	NA	SGVRGATEAF
TRBV5-1	NA	ASSSTGGNSGNTIY
TRBV6-4	NA	ASSDPTGDRGVYEQY
TRBV7-9	many	ASSLGQLNEKLF
TRBV27	NA	ASSLREQY
TRBV19	few	ASSYGTHEAF
TRBV11-3	few	ASSIGGVTDTQY
TRBV28	NA	ASSRITVFDEQY
TRBV2	NA	ASRSTGTGVSEQY
TRBV27	NA	ASIPTPGESNYGYT
TRBV11-1	NA	ASSLEITGSQETQY
TRBV5-1	NA	ASSLGQPLDYGYT
TRBV6-5	NA	ASSAENTEAF
TRBV9	NA	ASSVARSGGLTDTQY
TRBV7-2	NA	ASSGHRGRGANYGYT